Each of the 9 T cell receptor beta chains below was sequenced from the same sample in a study of T-cell memory formation after mild COVID-19. TCRdb passed the 5' RACE reads through MiXCR, listing each CDR3 protein once. The sample carries 100,000 to 150,000 distinct CDR3 sequences, around 6.3% recorded once. Sequencing was performed on PBMCs or a T cell subset sorted from them (not recorded which). The origin of the receptors is an adult woman who had mild COVID-19 (a few samples of this study predate the infection). Cell type and time point are not known.

The chain recombines TRBV20-1 with TRBJ2-7, with D possibly matching TRBD1 (7 bases). Trimming pared 4 bases from V and 5 bases from J, leaving 21 bases between. The CDR3 contains 15 residues. CDR1 is DFQATT and CDR2 is SNEGSKA in the germline V gene (reference sequence). The CDR3 DNA is TGCAGTGCTACCCCAGGGGGGAGTTACTTCGACGAGCAGTACTTC. It translates to CSATPGGSYFDEQYF.

The chain couples TRBV20-1 to TRBJ2-3; D remains ambiguous. The CDR3 runs to 14 residues. V gave up 6 bases and J gave up 0 bases, with 13 bases separating them. The germline gives CDR1 DFQATT, CDR2 SNEGSKA (reference sequence). CDR3 sequence (DNA): TGCAGTGCCCGGACCAGTACCAGCACAGATACGCAGTATTTT. This sequence encodes CSARTSTSTDTQYF.

The CDR3 loop reads CASREGLAGAEEQYF. The CDR3 DNA follows: TGTGCCAGCAGGGAGGGACTAGCGGGAGCAGAAGAGCAGTACTTC. The chain employs TRBV12-3 or TRBV12-4 and TRBJ2-7; 14 bases align to TRBD2. This CDR3 has 15 residues. Trimming at V came to 6 bases and at J to 7 bases, leaving 8 bases not matched to a gene.

This clonotype was counted a few times. This chain joins TRBV12-3 or TRBV12-4 and TRBJ2-3; TRBD2 might be the D (6 bases). The CDR3 loop spans 16 amino acids. V was shortened by 4 bases and J by 4 bases, with 18 bases between the two germline ends. CDR3 DNA sequence: TGTGCCAGCAGTTACCAGGCGGGACTCTCGGCAGATACGCAGTATTTT. Residues: CASSYQAGLSADTQYF.

This clonotype has ten or more counts. The rearrangement joins TRBV14 to TRBJ2-1; TRBD2 agrees at 9 bases. The CDR3 has 15 amino acids. The junction had 5 bases not matched to a gene; V was cut back by 1 base and J by 7 bases. Germline CDR1 reads SGHDN; CDR2 reads FVKESK. The CDR3 reads CASSQASTSGNEQFF. CDR3 in DNA: TGTGCCAGCAGCCAAGCATCGACTAGCGGAAATGAGCAGTTCTTC.

This clonotype was seen repeatedly, ten times or more. One junction end disagrees with the germline gene, perhaps due to a read error. This chain links TRBV10-3 with TRBJ1-1, with 7 bases fitting TRBD1. CDR1 is ENHRY, CDR2 SYGVKD, per germline. This CDR3 is 11 amino acids long. The CDR3 is CAVRGETEAFF. CDR3 nucleotides: TGTGCCGTCAGGGGGGAAACTGAAGCTTTCTTT.

This clonotype was seen only a few times. The chain carries TRBV5-4 and TRBJ2-5; 9 bases fit TRBD1. Germline lookup yields CDR1 SGHNT and CDR2 YYREEE (reference sequence). CDR3 length: 16 residues. The V segment lost 1 base and the J segment 5 bases; nucleotides outside the gene matches: 9. The CDR3 spells CASSLPPTGGSETQYF. The CDR3 DNA reads as TGTGCCAGCAGCTTGCCCCCCACAGGGGGCTCGGAGACCCAGTACTTC.

This clonotype was detected only a few times. The chain combines TRBV18 with TRBJ2-7; possibly TRBD2 for D (5 bases). The CDR3 is 13 amino acids. V lost 10 bases and J 0 bases, leaving 13 bases between the germline ends. Germline values: CDR1 KGHSH, CDR2 LQKENI. CDR3 loop: CATGESLSYEQYF. The CDR3 coding sequence is TGTGCCACCGGGGAGTCCCTCTCCTACGAGCAGTACTTC.

This clonotype was observed a few times. The chain employs TRBV15 and TRBJ2-7, with a tentative D call TRBD2 (5 bases). Germline CDR1 and CDR2: LNHNV and YYDKDF (reference sequence). V lost 0 bases and J lost 7, with 19 bases in between. CDR3 size: 16 residues. This CDR3 reads CATSRDSRALSGEQYF. The DNA of the CDR3 is TGTGCCACCAGCAGAGACTCCCGGGCCCTTTCGGGAGAGCAGTACTTC.